The 31 T cell receptor beta chains given below trace back to one sample, sequenced in a study of T cell repertoires in cytomegalovirus infection. TCRdb redid the calling of the reads with MiXCR, one entry per CDR3 protein. The sample lists 450,000 to 550,000 distinct CDR3 sequences, under 55% occurring once. These TCRs' antigens remain unknown. Sequencing was performed on cultured PBMCs, taken from culture after CMV antigen stimulation. All receptors come from a human donor in good health (CMV status not recorded). Some clones in this sample may be carry-over from other donors' samples.

The chain employs TRBV19 and TRBJ1-2; 8 bases map to TRBD1. Germline V lookup: CDR1 LNHDA, CDR2 SQIVND (reference sequence). The CDR3 is 13 amino acids. V trimming: 9 bases; J trimming: 4 bases; junction bases outside the gene matches: 7. The DNA for the CDR3 is TGTGCCAGCCAGGACAGGGCTATCTATGGCTACACCTTC. Translation gives CASQDRAIYGYTF.

This clonotype has more than one count but fewer than ten. The chain has TRBV11-2 and TRBJ1-2; D call uncertain. Per the germline V gene, CDR1 is SGHAT and CDR2 is FQNNGV. The V gene lost 4 bases and the J gene lost 4 bases, with 25 bases spanning the gap. The CDR3 has 18 amino acids. The CDR3 sequence: CASSSYPLFQQSFYGYTF. Written as DNA, the CDR3 is TGTGCCAGCAGCTCATACCCGCTTTTCCAGCAAAGCTTCTATGGCTACACCTTC.

The V call is TRBV7-2, the J call TRBJ1-3; perhaps TRBD1 as D (6 bases). V dropped 2 bases and J dropped 8 bases, with 13 bases sitting between them. Per the germline V gene, CDR1 is SGHTA and CDR2 is FQGNSA. This CDR3 has 14 amino acids. CDR3 protein: CASSLWTERDTIYF. In DNA form, the CDR3 reads TGTGCCAGCAGCTTATGGACAGAGAGGGACACCATATATTTT.

CDR3 in amino acids: CASSLVGTGRNGQPQHF. DNA for the CDR3: TGTGCCAGCAGCTTAGTAGGGACAGGGAGGAATGGCCAGCCCCAGCATTTT. This chain links TRBV7-2 with TRBJ1-5, with TRBD1 identical over 9 bases. The V gene's germline CDR1 is SGHTA and CDR2 FQGNSA. Trimming cost V 1 base and J 7 bases; bases outside gene matches: 11. The CDR3 runs to 17 residues.

V and J are TRBV3-1 and TRBJ2-4; the D is unclear. CDR3 length: 21 amino acids. V lost 0 bases, J lost 7 bases, and 31 bases lay in between. Germline lookup yields CDR1 LGHDT and CDR2 YNNKEL (reference sequence). The CDR3 is CASSQDHLNGPTMLQRNIQYF. DNA for the CDR3: TGTGCCAGCAGCCAAGATCATCTCAATGGCCCCACAATGTTACAGAGGAACATTCAGTACTTC.

CDR3 region: CSARPLRNSPLHF. The CDR3, as DNA: TGCAGTGCCCGACCCTTAAGGAATTCACCCCTCCACTTT. This sequence joins TRBV20-1 and TRBJ1-6; no definite D call. CDR1 and CDR2 (germline): DFQATT, SNEGSKA (reference sequence). The CDR3 is 13 amino acids. The germline V and J ends were trimmed by 6 bases and 7 bases, with 13 bases remaining between them.

This chain links TRBV11-2 with TRBJ1-1; D gene ambiguous. From germline, CDR1 is SGHAT and CDR2 FQNNGV. The CDR3 spans 14 residues. V dropped 6 bases and J dropped 2 bases, with 13 bases sitting between them. The CDR3 DNA is TGTGCCAGCAGGTCCCGGACGACCAACACTGAAGCTTTCTTT. It is translated as CASRSRTTNTEAFF. Drawing the rest from reference TRBV11-2 and TRBJ1-1, the complete variable domain is EAGVAQSPRYKIIEKRQSVAFWCNPISGHATLYWYQQILGQGPKLLIQFQNNGVVDDSQLPKDRFSAERLKGVDSTLKIQPAKLEDSAVYLCASRSRTTNTEAFFGQGTRLTVV.

This chain links TRBV20-1 with TRBJ2-1; 8 nucleotides align to TRBD2. V was pared by 0 bases and J by 14 bases, with 3 bases of the junction left unmatched. Germline CDR1 is DFQATT and CDR2 is SNEGSKA (reference sequence). The CDR3 has 11 residues. In DNA form, the CDR3 reads TGCAGTGCTAGAGATACGGGGGGGGAGTTCTTC. This encodes CSARDTGGEFF.

The genes are TRBV4-3 and TRBJ1-6, with 8 bases that match TRBD1. Trimming removed 1 base from V and 3 bases from J; junction bases left unmatched: 8. Germline CDR1 reads LGHNA; CDR2 reads YSLEER. This CDR3 has 18 residues. CDR3 loop: CASSQAGGGQVYNSPLHF. CDR3 DNA: TGCGCCAGCAGCCAAGCCGGAGGGGGACAGGTCTATAATTCACCCCTCCACTTT.

In this sample, this clonotype turned up a few times. The chain is built from TRBV7-8 and TRBJ2-1, with TRBD2 matching over 14 bases. Germline CDR1 SGHVS, CDR2 FQNEAQ. The CDR3 has 19 residues. V shed 7 bases, J shed 8 bases, and the junction held 19 bases outside the gene matches. DNA for the CDR3: TGTGCCAGCACCACGGGGGGCCCGGGACTAGCGGGAGCTAGGGATGAGCAGTTCTTC. It translates to CASTTGGPGLAGARDEQFF.

This clonotype appeared a few times. The rearrangement joins TRBV7-2 to TRBJ1-4; no clear D gene. Per the germline V gene, CDR1 is SGHTA and CDR2 is FQGNSA. V gave up 2 bases and J gave up 1 base, with 5 bases separating them. This CDR3 contains 14 residues. CDR3 nucleotides: TGTGCCAGCAGCTTACAGCTAACTAATGAAAAACTGTTTTTT. Protein: CASSLQLTNEKLFF.

V is TRBV12-3 or TRBV12-4 and J is TRBJ2-3, with TRBD2 matching over 11 bases. With 5 bases clipped from V and 3 bases from J, the junction kept 10 bases outside the gene matches. This CDR3 comprises 17 residues. The DNA for the CDR3 is TGTGCCAGCAGTCGGGCCCGGCTAGCGGGAGGAACAGATACGCAGTATTTT. It yields the protein CASSRARLAGGTDTQYF.

This clonotype was counted only a few times. V and J are TRBV19 and TRBJ2-7, with 7 bases that match TRBD2. The CDR3 runs 15 residues. J gave up 7 bases and V 7 bases, and 16 bases lay outside the gene matches. Germline V lookup: CDR1 LNHDA, CDR2 SQIVND (reference sequence). The CDR3 loop is CASITRREERGEQYF. CDR3 bases: TGTGCCAGTATTACCCGCCGGGAGGAACGGGGGGAGCAGTACTTC.

The J gene is TRBJ2-6, the V gene TRBV6-1, with D unresolved. Deletions cut 7 bases from V and 3 bases from J, with 13 bases between. Germline-derived CDR1 and CDR2 are MNHNS and SASEGT. The CDR3 totals 15 residues. The DNA for the CDR3 is TGTGCCAGCACCCGGACGGATATTGGGGCCAACGTCCTGACTTTC. Its translation: CASTRTDIGANVLTF.

The chain couples TRBV28 to TRBJ2-5; TRBD1 aligns across 7 bases. V trimming: 5 bases; J trimming: 4 bases; junction bases outside the gene matches: 10. The CDR3 has 15 residues. Germline CDR1 reads MDHEN; CDR2 reads SYDVKM. The DNA for the CDR3 is TGTGCCAGCAGTCAAGGACAGGCGGAGGCAGAGACCCAGTACTTC. It specifies CASSQGQAEAETQYF.

This clonotype was observed a few times. The V and J genes are TRBV19 and TRBJ1-5; 10 bases align to TRBD1. The CDR3 runs to 16 residues. The J segment lost 6 bases and the V segment lost 6 bases, leaving 11 bases of the junction unmatched. CDR1 LNHDA and CDR2 SQIVND come from the germline V gene (reference sequence). The CDR3 reads CASSDLGTGDIQPQHF. The CDR3 nucleotides read TGTGCCAGTAGCGACCTCGGGACAGGGGACATTCAGCCCCAGCATTTT. The complete variable domain, with remaining parts taken from reference TRBV19 and TRBJ1-5, reads DGGITQSPKYLFRKEGQNVTLSCEQNLNHDAMYWYRQDPGQGLRLIYYSQIVNDFQKGDIAEGYSVSREKKESFPLTVTSAQKNPTAFYLCASSDLGTGDIQPQHFGDGTRLSIL.

Ten or more counts support this clonotype. The chain recombines TRBV7-8 with TRBJ2-7; D may be TRBD2 (5 bases). Trimming removed 5 bases from V and 5 bases from J, with 13 bases in between. Germline CDR1 is SGHVS and CDR2 is FQNEAQ. The CDR3 loop spans 13 amino acids. The CDR3 DNA reads as TGTGCCAGCAGCCGGACCGGACTGGACGAGCAGTACTTC. It yields the protein CASSRTGLDEQYF. Combining the CDR3 with reference TRBV7-8 and TRBJ2-7 gives the whole variable domain GAGVSQSPRYKVAKRGQDVALRCDPISGHVSLFWYQQALGQGPEFLTYFQNEAQLDKSGLPSDRFFAERPEGSVSTLKIQRTQQEDSAVYLCASSRTGLDEQYFGPGTRLTVT.

J is TRBJ2-7 and V is TRBV7-2; D gene ambiguous. CDR3 length equals 14 residues. Per germline, CDR1 SGHTA and CDR2 FQGNSA. V was cut by 3 bases and J by 4 bases, with 13 bases left in between. CDR3 in DNA: TGTGCCAGCAGCTTGAGCCCACTGGCTTACGAGCAGTACTTC. This encodes CASSLSPLAYEQYF.

This clonotype was counted at least ten times. The chain links TRBV12-3 or TRBV12-4 to TRBJ2-7; 8 bases match TRBD1. The ends lost 4 bases at V and 6 bases at J; junction bases unmatched: 2. This CDR3 is built from 12 residues. CDR3 in amino acids: CASSSTGGEQYF. CDR3 bases: TGTGCCAGCAGTTCCACAGGGGGCGAGCAGTACTTC.

The rearrangement uses TRBV19 and TRBJ1-4, with TRBD1 as a possible D gene (6 bases). This CDR3 comprises 16 residues. Germline V gene sequence: CDR1 LNHDA, CDR2 SQIVND (reference sequence). V was cut by 8 bases and J by 6 bases, with 22 bases left in between. This CDR3 is CASAIYAGADYEKLFF. CDR3 sequence (DNA): TGTGCCAGTGCTATTTATGCGGGGGCGGATTATGAAAAACTGTTTTTT.

This clonotype was observed a few times. A much larger clone lies one base from this, so it may be a read error. The chain recombines TRBV7-2 with TRBJ2-3; 10 bases are shared with TRBD2. The CDR3 runs 14 residues. Germline CDR1 SGHTA, CDR2 FQGNSA. The ends lost 4 bases at V and 4 bases at J; junction bases unmatched: 2. Here the CDR3 reads CASSSAGGPDTQYF. Written as DNA, the CDR3 is TGTGCCAGCAGCTCAGCGGGAGGGCCAGATACGCAGTATTTT.

The chain joins TRBV7-9 to TRBJ2-1; 11 bases match TRBD2. Germline CDR1 reads SEHNR; CDR2 reads FQNEAQ (reference sequence). V gave up 8 bases and J gave up 5 bases; unmatched junction bases: 5. CDR3 length equals 14 residues. CDR3 residues: CASGGTSGNNEQFF. The CDR3 DNA is TGTGCCAGCGGGGGGACTAGCGGTAACAATGAGCAGTTCTTC.

Written as DNA, the CDR3 is TGTGCCAGCAGTTACGGGTTAGTTGGCCTCACAGATACGCAGTATTTT. Its translation: CASSYGLVGLTDTQYF. This chain connects TRBV6-8 to TRBJ2-3; no firm D call. The germline V and J ends were trimmed by 2 bases and 2 bases, with 14 bases remaining between them. Per germline, CDR1 MNHGY and CDR2 SAAAGT. The CDR3 has 16 residues.

The rearrangement uses TRBV7-9 and TRBJ2-2; tentatively, D is TRBD1 (6 bases). Trimming pared 11 bases from V and 6 bases from J, leaving 19 bases between. Per germline, CDR1 SEHNR and CDR2 FQNEAQ (reference sequence). The length of the CDR3 is 14 residues. DNA of the CDR3: TGTGCCGCCTCGCGGGCAGGGGTGGCCGGGGAGCTGTTTTTT. It codes for CAASRAGVAGELFF. Combining the CDR3 with reference TRBV7-9 and TRBJ2-2 gives the whole variable domain DTGVSQNPRHKITKRGQNVTFRCDPISEHNRLYWYRQTLGQGPEFLTYFQNEAQLEKSRLLSDRFSAERPKGSFSTLEIQRTEQGDSAMYLCAASRAGVAGELFFGEGSRLTVL.

The sample holds a few counts of this clonotype. The chain employs TRBV5-1 and TRBJ1-3; D is uncertain. This CDR3 contains 15 residues. The V end lost 0 bases, the J end lost 0 bases, and 7 bases lay between the germline ends. The germline gives CDR1 SGHRS, CDR2 YFSETQ. The chain's CDR3 is CASSLGHNSGNTIYF. The CDR3 DNA reads TGCGCCAGCAGCTTGGGACATAACTCTGGAAACACCATATATTTT. Full variable domain (missing parts from reference TRBV5-1 and TRBJ1-3): KAGVTQTPRYLIKTRGQQVTLSCSPISGHRSVSWYQQTPGQGLQFLFEYFSETQRNKGNFPGRFSGRQFSNSRSEMNVSTLELGDSALYLCASSLGHNSGNTIYFGEGSWLTVV.

The rearrangement uses TRBV7-6 and TRBJ2-2, with a possible D match to TRBD1 (5 bases). Germline lookup yields CDR1 SGHVS and CDR2 FNYEAQ. Trimming stripped 5 bases from V and 7 bases from J, with 17 bases between. CDR3 length equals 15 residues. CDR3 in DNA: TGTGCCAGCAGCAGCCTGGCAGGGCGTCACGGGGAGCTGTTTTTT. Protein product: CASSSLAGRHGELFF. Supplemented by reference TRBV7-6 and TRBJ2-2, the full variable domain reads GAGVSQSPRYKVTKRGQDVALRCDPISGHVSLYWYRQALGQGPEFLTYFNYEAQQDKSGLPNDRFSAERPEGSISTLTIQRTEQRDSAMYRCASSSLAGRHGELFFGEGSRLTVL.

The chain joins TRBV6-1 to TRBJ2-3, with 10 bases that match TRBD1. Germline V gene sequence: CDR1 MNHNS, CDR2 SASEGT. There are 18 residues in the CDR3. V was clipped by 2 bases and J by 0 bases; unmatched bases: 8. For the CDR3, the DNA is TGTGCCAGCAGTGAATGGGACAGGGGAGGAACTAGCACAGATACGCAGTATTTT. This translates into CASSEWDRGGTSTDTQYF.

The sample holds a few counts of this clonotype. V gene TRBV10-3 combines with J gene TRBJ2-1, with D uncertain. The germline gives CDR1 ENHRY, CDR2 SYGVKD. With 3 bases removed from V and 5 bases from J, the gap between germline ends came to 11 bases. The CDR3 is 14 residues long. CDR3 DNA sequence: TGTGCCATCAGTGAAGCGCACGGTAACAATGAGCAGTTCTTC. This translates into CAISEAHGNNEQFF.

This clonotype has only one observation. The V call is TRBV10-2, the J call TRBJ1-2, with a tentative D call TRBD1 (5 bases). V dropped 7 bases and J dropped 8 bases, with 8 bases sitting between them. Germline V gives CDR1 WSHSY, CDR2 SAAADI. The CDR3 loop spans 10 amino acids. The CDR3 loop is CASMGGGYTF. Here the CDR3 DNA reads TGCGCCAGCATGGGGGGAGGCTACACCTTC.

This clonotype was seen only a few times. The rearrangement joins TRBV15 to TRBJ2-3, with 8 bases matching TRBD1. CDR3 length equals 15 residues. V lost 6 bases, J lost 0 bases, and 5 bases stayed unmatched. Germline V lookup: CDR1 LNHNV, CDR2 YYDKDF (reference sequence). CDR3 nucleotide sequence: TGTGCCACCAGGAGGACAGGGAGGAGCACAGATACGCAGTATTTT. This codes for CATRRTGRSTDTQYF. Full variable domain (rest looked up from reference TRBV15 and TRBJ2-3): DAMVIQNPRYQVTQFGKPVTLSCSQTLNHNVMYWYQQKSSQAPKLLFHYYDKDFNNEADTPDNFQSRRPNTSFCFLDIRSPGLGDTAMYLCATRRTGRSTDTQYFGPGTRLTVL.

V usage is TRBV12-3 or TRBV12-4 and J usage is TRBJ2-5; perhaps TRBD1 as D (6 bases). The CDR3 loop spans 18 amino acids. With 2 bases removed from V and 0 bases from J, the gap between germline ends came to 19 bases. Here the CDR3 reads CASSLIHHRARYQETQYF. DNA for the CDR3: TGTGCCAGCAGTTTAATTCATCACAGGGCCCGGTACCAAGAGACCCAGTACTTC.